Here is one T cell receptor beta chain with its context. The record originates from a study of shared clonotypes between healthy human individuals. Sorted-subset replicate PCR reactions contained approximately 190 ng DNA, corresponding to some 28,000 T cell genomes. Using immunoSEQ multiplex PCR, the repertoire was profiled, and TCRdb retains in-frame clones only, with some absent. Here the sample spans about 1.1 million clones, about 72% being singletons. The CDR3 length is 15 residues. Germline CDR1 is MNHNY and CDR2 is SVGAGI (reference sequence). V dropped 6 bases and J dropped 5; count of bases not matched to a gene: 9.

The specimen was memory CD4+ T cells from PBMCs. Documented subset: CD45RA-negative fraction. The origin of this receptor is a man younger than 35 in good health. Some clones in this sample may be carry-over from other donors' samples. This chain connects TRBV6-6 to TRBJ2-1; 8 bases line up with TRBD2. Here the CDR3 DNA reads TGTGCCAGCAGACTCAGCGGGAGTGCAGACAATGAGCAGTTCTTC. Protein: CASRLSGSADNEQFF.